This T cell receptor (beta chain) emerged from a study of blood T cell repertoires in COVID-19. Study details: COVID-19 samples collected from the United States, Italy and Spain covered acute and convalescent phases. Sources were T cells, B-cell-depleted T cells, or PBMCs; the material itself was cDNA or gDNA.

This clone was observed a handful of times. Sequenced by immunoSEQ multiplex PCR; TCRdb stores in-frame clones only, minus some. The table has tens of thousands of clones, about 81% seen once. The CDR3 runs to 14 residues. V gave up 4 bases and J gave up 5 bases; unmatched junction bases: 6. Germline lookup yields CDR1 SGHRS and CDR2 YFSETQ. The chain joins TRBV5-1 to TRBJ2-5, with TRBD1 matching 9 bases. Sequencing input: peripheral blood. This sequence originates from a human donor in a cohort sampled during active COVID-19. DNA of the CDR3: TGCGCCAGCAGCCCGGGACAGGGATGGGAGACCCAGTACTTC. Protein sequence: CASSPGQGWETQYF.